These 22 T cell receptor beta chains were sequenced from one sample in a study of blood T cell repertoires in COVID-19. The assay was immunoSEQ multiplex PCR, and TCRdb's table has in-frame clones only and misses some. The sample yields approximately 110,000 clones, approximately 81% seen once. Sequenced sample: peripheral blood. Receptors were obtained from a man between 40 and 49 years old with acute or convalescent COVID-19.

V and J are TRBV6-2 or TRBV6-3 and TRBJ2-1; 7 bases agree with TRBD2. V lost 6 bases and J lost 9; bases outside the gene matches: 8. Germline V CDR1 and CDR2: MNHEY, SVGEGT. The CDR3 is 13 residues long. CDR3 in DNA: TGTGCCAGCAGCCCCGGACTAGTGTTTGAGCAGTTCTTC. This encodes CASSPGLVFEQFF.

The chain joins TRBV29-1 to TRBJ2-6, with 7 nucleotides matching TRBD2. Trimming cost V 5 bases and J 3 bases; bases outside gene matches: 10. In germline, CDR1 is SQVTM, CDR2 ANQGSEA. The CDR3 is 16 residues long. For the CDR3, the DNA is TGCAGCGTTCTAATTGGGAGGGCCAGTGGGGCCAACGTCCTGACTTTC. It is translated as CSVLIGRASGANVLTF.

In DNA form, the CDR3 reads TGTGCCAGCAGTCTCCGAGGCCACAACGGGGAGCTGTTTTTT. Protein sequence: CASSLRGHNGELFF. This sequence joins TRBV11-3 and TRBJ2-2; no firm D call. The ends were cut back, 6 bases at V and 7 bases at J, with 15 bases in the middle. CDR3 length: 14 amino acids. CDR1 is SGHNT, CDR2 YENEEA, per germline.

CDR3 nucleotide sequence: TGCGCCAGCAGCTTGGGCCGCCGGGACAGGGGGGAAAAACTGTTTTTT. This codes for CASSLGRRDRGEKLFF. The rearrangement links TRBV5-1 to TRBJ1-4; 11 bases are a match to TRBD1. This CDR3 spans 16 amino acids. CDR1 is SGHRS and CDR2 is YFSETQ in the germline V gene. Trimming at V came to 0 bases and at J to 8 bases, leaving 6 bases not matched to a gene.

This clone is a singleton in its sample. The V gene is TRBV21-1, the J gene TRBJ2-7; TRBD1, the table's D call, was not compared with the DNA. TRBV21-1 is shown as a pseudogene. CDR3 size: 14 residues. As DNA, the CDR3 is TGTGCCAGCAGCAAGACAGGGTTCCTGAAGGAGCAGTACTTC. Protein sequence: CASSKTGFLKEQYF.

This chain uses TRBV2 with TRBJ2-5, with 8 bases fitting TRBD1. This CDR3 spans 14 amino acids. Germline V gene data show CDR1 as SNHLY and CDR2 as FYNNEI. V shed 7 bases and J 2 bases; nucleotides not matched to a gene: 6. CDR3 protein: CASTRRTGQETQYF. The CDR3 region has the DNA TGTGCCAGCACCCGAAGGACAGGGCAAGAGACCCAGTACTTC.

The chain links TRBV5-1 to TRBJ1-1; D might be TRBD1 (6 bases). This CDR3 spans 14 amino acids. The ends were cut back, 0 bases at V and 1 base at J, with 7 bases in the middle. CDR1 and CDR2 from the germline V gene are SGHRS and YFSETQ. The CDR3 DNA follows: TGCGCCAGCAGCTTGGGAGGGGGGAACACTGAAGCTTTCTTT. Translated: CASSLGGGNTEAFF.

J is TRBJ2-4 and V is TRBV18, with 9 bases identical to TRBD2. J lost 3 bases, V lost 3 bases, and 9 bases had no gene match. The germline CDR1 and CDR2 sequences are KGHSH and LQKENI. The CDR3 sequence is 17 residues long. CDR3 residues: CASSPGASGTFKNIQYF. CDR3 DNA: TGTGCCAGCTCACCCGGCGCTAGCGGGACTTTCAAAAACATTCAGTACTTC.

The V and J genes are TRBV5-1 and TRBJ2-5; 9 nucleotides match TRBD2. With V trimmed by 7 bases and J by 5 bases, 15 bases remained unmatched. The CDR3 is 16 amino acids. Germline lookup yields CDR1 SGHRS and CDR2 YFSETQ. For the CDR3, the DNA is TGCGCCAGCGGAAGAGGAGATACAGCGGGAGGTGAGACCCAGTACTTC. It is translated as CASGRGDTAGGETQYF.

This sequence joins TRBV6-2 or TRBV6-3 and TRBJ2-6; TRBD1 aligns across 7 bases. The germline CDR1 and CDR2 sequences are MNHEY and SVGEGT. Trimming cost V 6 bases and J 2 bases; bases outside gene matches: 7. This CDR3 spans 16 amino acids. The CDR3 coding sequence is TGTGCCAGCAGCCGTCCACAGGGGACTGGGGCCAACGTCCTGACTTTC. It yields the protein CASSRPQGTGANVLTF.

The chain couples TRBV9 to TRBJ1-1; the match to TRBD1 covers 8 bases. Per germline, CDR1 SGDLS and CDR2 YYNGEE. Trimming at V came to 6 bases and at J to 1 base, leaving 5 bases not matched to a gene. The CDR3 has 14 residues. CDR3 sequence (DNA): TGTGCCAGCACCTTTGGACAGGGGAACACTGAAGCTTTCTTT. It yields the protein CASTFGQGNTEAFF.

V is TRBV5-1 and J is TRBJ2-1, with 8 nucleotides matching TRBD2. CDR1 SGHRS and CDR2 YFSETQ come from the germline V gene. Trimming cost V 6 bases and J 0 bases; bases outside gene matches: 5. The CDR3 has 15 residues. The chain's CDR3 is CASTRGGRSYNEQFF. The CDR3 DNA sequence: TGCGCCAGCACTCGGGGGGGGCGCTCCTACAATGAGCAGTTCTTC. The complete variable domain, with remaining parts taken from reference TRBV5-1 and TRBJ2-1, reads KAGVTQTPRYLIKTRGQQVTLSCSPISGHRSVSWYQQTPGQGLQFLFEYFSETQRNKGNFPGRFSGRQFSNSRSEMNVSTLELGDSALYLCASTRGGRSYNEQFFGPGTRLTVL.

This clone has just one count. The chain joins TRBV5-4 to TRBJ2-5; 10 bases fit TRBD2. CDR3 length equals 15 residues. CDR1 and CDR2 (germline): SGHNT, YYREEE (reference sequence). Trimming at V came to 6 bases and at J to 4 bases, leaving 9 bases not matched to a gene. As DNA, the CDR3 is TGTGCCAGCAAATCTAGCGGGAGAGTGAGAGAGACCCAGTACTTC. It is translated as CASKSSGRVRETQYF. Full variable domain (outside the CDR3, taken from reference TRBV5-4 and TRBJ2-5): ETGVTQSPTHLIKTRGQQVTLRCSSQSGHNTVSWYQQALGQGPQFIFQYYREEENGRGNFPPRFSGLQFPNYSSELNVNALELDDSALYLCASKSSGRVRETQYFGPGTRLLVL.

The genes are TRBV7-9 and TRBJ1-5; TRBD1 is a possible D gene (5 bases). Germline loops: CDR1 SEHNR, CDR2 FQNEAQ (reference sequence). V was clipped by 1 base and J by 4 bases, with 11 bases between them. CDR3 length: 15 residues. CDR3 DNA sequence: TGTGCCAGCAGCTTAGGACAGCCCCCGAATCAGCCCCAGCATTTT. Encoded protein: CASSLGQPPNQPQHF.

The V gene is TRBV5-3, the J gene TRBJ2-1; D is uncertain. Being an ORF, TRBV5-3 has a function that is uncertain. The CDR3 extends over 10 amino acids. V shed 6 bases and J shed 10 bases, with 8 bases lying between them. The chain's CDR3 is CARNTPEQFF. The DNA for the CDR3 is TGTGCCAGAAATACTCCGGAGCAGTTCTTC.

The chain combines TRBV3-1 (or the pseudogene TRBV3-2) with TRBJ1-2; the D gene is possibly TRBD1 (6 bases). V lost 4 bases and J lost 6, with 15 bases in between. CDR1 is LGHDT, CDR2 YNNKEL, per germline (reference sequence). The CDR3 is made up of 14 amino acids. The CDR3 spells CASSPLGGLHGYTF. The CDR3 coding sequence is TGTGCCAGCAGCCCCCTAGGGGGTCTCCATGGCTACACCTTC.

The chain links TRBV7-2 to TRBJ1-1; no reliable D call. Germline assignment: CDR1 SGHTA and CDR2 FQGNSA. The CDR3 runs to 14 residues. The germline V and J ends were trimmed by 1 base and 0 bases, with 6 bases remaining between them. The CDR3 is CASSLVPVNTEAFF. CDR3 sequence (DNA): TGTGCCAGCAGCTTAGTCCCGGTGAACACTGAAGCTTTCTTT.

This chain joins TRBV2 and TRBJ2-5; D not certain. The CDR3 spans 11 residues. V was clipped by 2 bases and J by 9 bases, with 7 bases between them. Germline V gene data show CDR1 as SNHLY and CDR2 as FYNNEI. CDR3 region: CASSETTAQYF. CDR3 sequence (DNA): TGTGCCAGCAGTGAAACAACAGCCCAGTACTTC.

The chain employs TRBV6-2 or TRBV6-3 and TRBJ2-7, with TRBD2 as a possible D gene (5 bases). Looked up from germline, CDR1 is MNHEY and CDR2 is SVGEGT. Trimming took off 4 bases at V and 4 bases at J, with 8 bases between the two ends. CDR3 size: 12 residues. CDR3 sequence reads: CASSWPGYEQYF. The CDR3 bases are TGTGCCAGCAGTTGGCCGGGATACGAGCAGTACTTC.

This chain joins TRBV7-2 and TRBJ1-1, with D perhaps TRBD1 (5 bases). The V end was cut by 1 base, the J end by 3 bases, with 9 bases between. The CDR3 consists of 14 residues. Germline CDR1 SGHTA, CDR2 FQGNSA. DNA for the CDR3: TGTGCCAGCAGCTTAGTGCCACAGGACACTGAAGCTTTCTTT. It yields the protein CASSLVPQDTEAFF. Variable domain in full (rest from reference TRBV7-2 and TRBJ1-1): GAGVSQSPSNKVTEKGKDVELRCDPISGHTALYWYRQSLGQGLEFLIYFQGNSAPDKSGLPSDRFSAERTGGSVSTLTIQRTQQEDSAVYLCASSLVPQDTEAFFGQGTRLTVV.

This chain links TRBV6-4 with TRBJ1-1; 9 nucleotides align to TRBD1. The germline CDR1 and CDR2 sequences are MRHNA and SNTAGT. Trimming at V came to 4 bases and at J to 1 base, leaving 1 base not matched to a gene. This CDR3 is built from 14 residues. In DNA form, the CDR3 reads TGTGCCAGCAGTGCGGACAGGGGGAACACTGAAGCTTTCTTT. The encoded protein is CASSADRGNTEAFF.

The J gene is TRBJ2-3, the V gene TRBV1; the DNA was not compared with TRBD2, the D call given in the table. TRBV1 is noted as a pseudogene. The CDR3 has 16 residues. CDR3 nucleotide sequence: TGCACCAGCAGCCAAGACCCAGCGGGAGAACGAGATACGCAGTATTTT. Its translation: CTSSQDPAGERDTQYF.